This TCR beta chain stems from a study of CD4 and CD8 cells across lung adenocarcinoma regions. Each CDR3 protein gets one entry after TCRdb re-called the PCR reads with MiXCR. Found here are roughly 17,000 distinct CDR3 sequences, around 52% of them singletons; the top ten hold about 33%. This clonotype was observed a few times. Donors had localized lung adenocarcinoma, a non-small cell lung cancer. The sequence was obtained from a female donor with lung adenocarcinoma. The CD4 and CD8 labels of this study may be unreliable. Sequencing used CD8+ T cells from the center of a lung tumor.

In DNA, the CDR3 is TGTGCCAGCAGCCAAGAACATCGTAGGGTCACTGAAGCTTTCTTT. The encoded protein is CASSQEHRRVTEAFF. The chain is built from TRBV4-2 and TRBJ1-1; D uncertain. In germline, CDR1 is LGHNA, CDR2 YNFKEQ. Trimming took 0 bases from V and 4 from J, leaving 12 bases between them. This CDR3 is 15 amino acids long.